The next 22 T cell receptor beta chains were all read from a single sample in a study of T-cell reconstitution after alpha-beta-depleted transplantation in children. Unique molecular identifiers were used in preparing the TCRbeta library. Via MiXCR, TCRdb re-called the PCR reads, giving one row per CDR3 protein. Here the sample spans about 610,000 distinct CDR3 sequences, about 10% being singletons. The sequencing here drew on PBMCs from the stem cell graft donor, taken from the stem cell graft. The receptors were gathered from a human donor who donated a stem cell graft to a child with acute myeloid leukemia.

J is TRBJ1-3 and V is TRBV20-1; maybe TRBD1 (5 bases). The V end lost 6 bases, the J end lost 0 bases, and 12 bases lay between the germline ends. The germline V gene has CDR1 DFQATT and CDR2 SNEGSKA (reference sequence). The CDR3 is made up of 14 amino acids. The CDR3, as DNA: TGCAGTGCCAATCCCGGGGGCTCTGGAAACACCATATATTTT. Encoded protein: CSANPGGSGNTIYF.

This clonotype was seen only a few times. V usage is TRBV20-1 and J usage is TRBJ1-6; 7 bases map to TRBD1. This CDR3 is 15 amino acids long. The ends lost 0 bases at V and 6 bases at J; junction bases unmatched: 5. Germline CDR1 is DFQATT and CDR2 is SNEGSKA (reference sequence). The CDR3 nucleotides read TGCAGTGCTAGAGATCTTGGGACAGCTAATTCACCCCTCCACTTT. It encodes CSARDLGTANSPLHF.

Many counts were recorded for this clonotype. This rearrangement joins TRBV9 to TRBJ2-1, with TRBD2 matching over 8 bases. This CDR3 is 16 amino acids long. J lost 0 bases, V lost 1 base, and 3 bases had no gene match. Germline lookup yields CDR1 SGDLS and CDR2 YYNGEE. CDR3 sequence reads: CASSVRSGSSYNEQFF. In DNA form, the CDR3 reads TGTGCCAGCAGCGTACGCAGCGGGAGCTCCTACAATGAGCAGTTCTTC.

This clonotype was seen a few times. The gene calls are TRBV20-1 and TRBJ1-2; no clear D gene. This CDR3 spans 10 amino acids. Germline assignment: CDR1 DFQATT and CDR2 SNEGSKA (reference sequence). The CDR3 protein is CRPDLYGYTF. CDR3 sequence (DNA): TGCAGACCTGACCTCTATGGCTACACCTTC.

The chain combines TRBV15 with TRBJ2-1; D unresolved. CDR3 size: 15 residues. V lost 0 bases to trimming and J lost 1 base, with 7 bases between them. Germline loops: CDR1 LNHNV, CDR2 YYDKDF (reference sequence). CDR3 nucleotides: TGTGCCACCAGCAGAGATTCGGAATCCTACAATGAGCAGTTCTTC. Residues: CATSRDSESYNEQFF.

This clonotype was seen repeatedly, ten times or more. The chain is built from TRBV20-1 and TRBJ2-7; TRBD1 aligns across 7 bases. CDR3 length: 14 amino acids. Unmatched junction bases numbered 9, after V lost 3 bases and J lost 4 bases. Germline values: CDR1 DFQATT, CDR2 SNEGSKA (reference sequence). This chain's CDR3 is CSASRQGGFYEQYF. DNA for the CDR3: TGCAGTGCTAGCAGACAGGGTGGGTTTTACGAGCAGTACTTC.

The table lists this clonotype with a few counts. The chain combines TRBV5-1 with TRBJ2-1; D is unclear. Germline assignment: CDR1 SGHRS and CDR2 YFSETQ. The CDR3 length is 16 residues. Trimming cost V 2 bases and J 5 bases, with 17 bases left between them. The CDR3 sequence: CASSFQSPSPDNEQFF. CDR3 bases: TGCGCCAGCAGCTTTCAGAGCCCCTCCCCGGACAATGAGCAGTTCTTC. The full variable domain, in which reference TRBV5-1 and TRBJ2-1 provide the parts outside the CDR3, is KAGVTQTPRYLIKTRGQQVTLSCSPISGHRSVSWYQQTPGQGLQFLFEYFSETQRNKGNFPGRFSGRQFSNSRSEMNVSTLELGDSALYLCASSFQSPSPDNEQFFGPGTRLTVL.

This clonotype has a handful of counts. The CDR3 coding sequence is TGTGCCTGGGGACAGGGATTTTACGAAAAACTGTTTTTT. It translates to CAWGQGFYEKLFF. The genes are TRBV30 and TRBJ1-4; 8 bases align to TRBD1. This CDR3 has 13 amino acids. V shed 5 bases, J shed 8 bases, and the junction held 7 bases outside the gene matches. Germline-derived CDR1 and CDR2 are GTSNPN and SVGIG (reference sequence).

This clonotype was recorded many times. The genes are TRBV29-1 and TRBJ2-1; D unresolved. The CDR3 contains 12 residues. V was pared by 6 bases and J by 2 bases, with 8 bases between. Germline V lookup: CDR1 SQVTM, CDR2 ANQGSEA. The CDR3 spells CSVGSAYNEQFF. For the CDR3, the DNA is TGCAGCGTGGGCAGTGCCTACAATGAGCAGTTCTTC.

The table lists this clonotype with many counts. An end of the junction differs from the germline gene, which may be a read error. This chain uses TRBV5-5 with TRBJ2-3, with D perhaps TRBD1 or TRBD2 (5 bases each). Per the germline V gene, CDR1 is SGHKS and CDR2 is YYEKEE (reference sequence). The CDR3 length is 16 residues. The CDR3 here is CASTLSSATAAPTQYF. In DNA form, the CDR3 reads TGTGCCAGCACCTTGAGTAGTGCGACAGCGGCCCCTACGCAGTATTTT.

This clonotype turned up a few times. The chain uses TRBV29-1 and TRBJ1-2, with D unclear. The V end lost 6 bases, the J end lost 3 bases, and 20 bases lay between the germline ends. The CDR3 loop spans 15 amino acids. In germline, CDR1 is SQVTM, CDR2 ANQGSEA. The CDR3 DNA sequence: TGCAGCGTCCGCTCTCGGGAGAAGTTTGACTATGGCTACACCTTC. It yields the protein CSVRSREKFDYGYTF.

The table lists this clonotype with many counts. J is TRBJ2-1 and V is TRBV9; the match to TRBD2 covers 8 bases. The CDR3 sequence is 13 residues long. Germline-derived CDR1 and CDR2 are SGDLS and YYNGEE. V lost 2 bases, J lost 7 bases, and 2 bases stayed unmatched. CDR3 DNA: TGTGCCAGCAGCGTTACTAGCGGAAATGAGCAGTTCTTC. Translation gives CASSVTSGNEQFF.

The chain links TRBV28 to TRBJ1-5; D is ambiguous. Trimming stripped 4 bases from V and 12 bases from J, with 22 bases between. CDR1 and CDR2 (germline): MDHEN, SYDVKM. The CDR3 has 15 amino acids. The CDR3 sequence is CASSSFRRPSESQHF. CDR3 in DNA: TGTGCCAGCAGTTCCTTTCGACGGCCATCAGAGAGCCAGCATTTT. The entire variable domain, with the rest obtained from reference TRBV28 and TRBJ1-5, is as follows: DVKVTQSSRYLVKRTGEKVFLECVQDMDHENMFWYRQDPGLGLRLIYFSYDVKMKEKGDIPEGYSVSREKKERFSLILESASTNQTSMYLCASSSFRRPSESQHFGDGTRLSIL.

This clonotype was recorded many times. The chain employs TRBV6-1 and TRBJ1-3, with TRBD1 identical over 10 bases. This CDR3 has 15 amino acids. Germline V gives CDR1 MNHNS, CDR2 SASEGT. Losses at the gene ends were 6 bases for V and 3 bases for J; bases not matched to a gene: 5. The CDR3 spells CASRRRDRGGNTIYF. The CDR3 DNA reads TGTGCCAGCAGACGCCGGGACAGGGGTGGAAACACCATATATTTT.

In its sample, this clonotype was seen a few times. The DNA of the CDR3 is TGTGCCAGCAGTCCTCGACAGGGGGCTAGAAAACTGTTTTTT. Its protein is CASSPRQGARKLFF. The gene calls are TRBV27 and TRBJ1-4; 10 bases align to TRBD1. V was pared by 5 bases and J by 10 bases, with 7 bases of the junction left unmatched. Germline CDR1 MNHEY, CDR2 SMNVEV (reference sequence). The CDR3 extends over 14 amino acids.

This clonotype occurred a few times. This chain joins TRBV12-3 or TRBV12-4 and TRBJ2-1, with D possibly TRBD2 on 6 matching bases. Trimming left V 5 bases short and J 7 bases short, with 15 bases between. The CDR3 is 14 residues long. The CDR3 spells CASSPLAEGNEQFF. The CDR3, as DNA: TGTGCCAGCAGTCCGTTAGCGGAAGGTAATGAGCAGTTCTTC.

The CDR3 reads CASTWDRLSGEQYF. CDR3 nucleotide sequence: TGTGCCAGCACCTGGGACAGGCTCTCCGGGGAGCAGTACTTC. The chain uses TRBV7-2 and TRBJ2-7; TRBD1 matches 8 bases. Per germline, CDR1 SGHTA and CDR2 FQGNSA. CDR3 size: 14 residues. V lost 7 bases and J lost 7; bases outside the gene matches: 12.

Ten or more counts support this clonotype. V is TRBV20-1 and J is TRBJ2-1; 10 bases line up with TRBD2. The germline gives CDR1 DFQATT, CDR2 SNEGSKA (reference sequence). V was pared by 6 bases and J by 7 bases, with 12 bases of the junction left unmatched. The CDR3 runs 15 residues. CDR3 region: CSATDSPTSGNEQFF. The DNA of the CDR3 is TGCAGTGCCACGGACAGCCCGACTAGCGGGAATGAGCAGTTCTTC.

This chain links TRBV9 with TRBJ2-7; D possibly uses TRBD1 or TRBD2 (5 bases each). The CDR3 totals 14 residues. Germline V gene lookup returns CDR1 SGDLS and CDR2 YYNGEE. Trimming stripped 3 bases from V and 2 bases from J, with 12 bases between. CDR3 bases: TGTGCCAGCAGCGGAGGGACGGTGACCTACGAGCAGTACTTC. It yields the protein CASSGGTVTYEQYF.

This clonotype was observed many times. The genes are TRBV9 and TRBJ2-7; D gene uncertain. The CDR3 has 13 residues. Germline CDR1 SGDLS, CDR2 YYNGEE. V was cut by 3 bases and J by 9 bases, with 16 bases left in between. Written as DNA, the CDR3 is TGTGCCAGCAGCGAGGGTCCTGAAGCCGGGCAGTACTTC. Its protein product is CASSEGPEAGQYF.

Only a few counts were recorded for this clonotype. The chain combines TRBV7-9 with TRBJ1-1, with 7 bases matching TRBD1. Germline-derived CDR1 and CDR2 are SEHNR and FQNEAQ (reference sequence). The V and J ends lost 5 bases and 10 bases, in that order; junction bases with no gene match: 13. This CDR3 is built from 14 residues. CDR3 residues: CASSLTGALIGAFF. In DNA, the CDR3 is TGTGCCAGCAGCCTCACAGGGGCCTTAATCGGAGCTTTCTTT.

This clonotype appeared a few times. The rearrangement links TRBV5-1 to TRBJ2-7; TRBD2 aligns across 9 bases. With 3 bases clipped from V and 5 bases from J, the junction kept 9 bases outside the gene matches. CDR1 is SGHRS, CDR2 YFSETQ, per germline. The CDR3 spans 15 residues. For the CDR3, the DNA is TGCGCCAGCAGCTCAACCGGGACTAGCATCCACGAGCAGTACTTC. Its protein product is CASSSTGTSIHEQYF.